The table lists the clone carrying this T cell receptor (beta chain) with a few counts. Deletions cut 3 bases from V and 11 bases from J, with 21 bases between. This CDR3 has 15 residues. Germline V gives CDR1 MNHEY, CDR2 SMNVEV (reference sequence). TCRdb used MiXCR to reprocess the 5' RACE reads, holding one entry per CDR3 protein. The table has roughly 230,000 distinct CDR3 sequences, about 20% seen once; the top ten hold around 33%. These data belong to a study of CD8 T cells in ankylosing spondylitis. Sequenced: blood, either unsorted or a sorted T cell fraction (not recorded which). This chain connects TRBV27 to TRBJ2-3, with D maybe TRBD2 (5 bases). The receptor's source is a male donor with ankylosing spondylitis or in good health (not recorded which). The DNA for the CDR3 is TGTGCCAGCAGTTTCAAGGAGGCCTCCGGTGTGGGGCAGTATTTT. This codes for CASSFKEASGVGQYF.